The 22 T cell receptor beta chains given below trace back to one sample, sequenced in a study of blood T cells in healthy people across ages. Through a sample-barcoded 5' primer and a J-beta primer mix, a second PCR was run for roughly 6 to 12 cycles. TCRdb reprocessed the 5' RACE reads via MiXCR and lists one record per CDR3 protein. The sample lists fewer than 2 million distinct CDR3 sequences; about two fifths were seen once. Sequences were obtained from blood. All receptors derive from a human donor in good health.

V and J are TRBV11-3 and TRBJ2-7; 9 bases align to TRBD2. CDR3 size: 15 residues. The J segment lost 10 bases and the V segment lost 6 bases, leaving 16 bases of the junction unmatched. Germline V gene data show CDR1 as SGHNT and CDR2 as YENEEA. The CDR3 here is CASSPGTSRTGSQYF. DNA for the CDR3: TGTGCCAGCAGTCCCGGGACTAGCAGGACCGGATCTCAGTACTTC.

V usage is TRBV20-1 and J usage is TRBJ1-2, with D uncertain. V was pared by 3 bases and J by 10 bases, with 9 bases between. This CDR3 contains 10 residues. Germline V lookup: CDR1 DFQATT, CDR2 SNEGSKA (reference sequence). For the CDR3, the DNA is TGCAGTGCTAGCCTACCGACCTACACCTTC. This codes for CSASLPTYTF.

The J gene is TRBJ1-1, the V gene TRBV4-1, with TRBD1 identical over 7 bases. The CDR3 is 15 residues long. Per the germline V gene, CDR1 is MGHRA and CDR2 is YSYEKL. V trimming: 2 bases; J trimming: 4 bases; junction bases outside the gene matches: 7. The CDR3 is CASSQNEGAGTEAFF. In DNA form, the CDR3 reads TGCGCCAGCAGCCAAAACGAGGGGGCAGGCACTGAAGCTTTCTTT.

There are a few counts of this clonotype. The V and J genes are TRBV6-6 and TRBJ2-3; D not certain. This CDR3 is 12 amino acids long. Germline loops: CDR1 MNHNY, CDR2 SVGAGI (reference sequence). The V end lost 2 bases, the J end lost 10 bases, and 10 bases lay between the germline ends. The DNA of the CDR3 is TGTGCCAGCAGTTACCCTTGGGATGCGCAGTATTTT. Translating it yields CASSYPWDAQYF.

The rearrangement links TRBV18 to TRBJ2-1, with TRBD2 matching over 8 bases. This CDR3 has 14 amino acids. The V gene's germline CDR1 is KGHSH and CDR2 LQKENI. V shed 3 bases and J 7 bases; nucleotides not matched to a gene: 5. DNA of the CDR3: TGTGCCAGCTCACCTGACGGCGGGGGGAATGAGCAGTTCTTC. Amino acid sequence: CASSPDGGGNEQFF.

The CDR3 sequence is CASSPVTGQNYGYTF. DNA for the CDR3: TGTGCCAGCAGCCCAGTCACGGGACAGAACTATGGCTACACCTTC. This rearrangement joins TRBV4-2 to TRBJ1-2; TRBD1 aligns across 7 bases. The CDR3 length is 15 residues. J was trimmed by 2 bases and V by 4 bases; bases with no gene match: 7. Germline V gives CDR1 LGHNA, CDR2 YNFKEQ.

The CDR3 is CGTYDRGGVNYGYTF. CDR3 DNA: TGTGGAACCTACGACCGGGGGGGTGTGAACTATGGCTACACCTTC. The genes are TRBV19 and TRBJ1-2, with a possible D match to TRBD1 (5 bases). Germline loops: CDR1 LNHDA, CDR2 SQIVND (reference sequence). This CDR3 has 15 residues.

This clonotype has more than one count but fewer than ten. The V and J genes are TRBV29-1 and TRBJ2-4; 7 bases map to TRBD1. This CDR3 has 15 amino acids. V trimming: 3 bases; J trimming: 5 bases; junction bases outside the gene matches: 10. Germline V gene lookup returns CDR1 SQVTM and CDR2 ANQGSEA. CDR3 amino acids: CSVEGLWTGENIQYF. In DNA form, the CDR3 reads TGCAGCGTTGAGGGGCTTTGGACAGGTGAAAACATTCAGTACTTC.

This chain's CDR3 is CASSLRDKPYEQYF. CDR3 DNA: TGTGCCAGCAGCCTCCGGGACAAACCCTACGAGCAGTACTTC. The chain recombines TRBV3-1 with TRBJ2-7, with a tentative D call TRBD1 (6 bases). The V and J ends lost 4 bases and 2 bases respectively, with 12 bases between them. The germline V gene has CDR1 LGHDT and CDR2 YNNKEL (reference sequence). The CDR3 runs to 14 residues.

The gene calls are TRBV9 and TRBJ2-5; D gene unclear. Germline assignment: CDR1 SGDLS and CDR2 YYNGEE. V lost 0 bases to trimming and J lost 5 bases, with 14 bases between them. The CDR3 spans 15 residues. The CDR3 nucleotides are TGTGCCAGCAGCGTAGGCGGCTTGTCTGCGGAGACCCAGTACTTC. Translation gives CASSVGGLSAETQYF.

This chain joins TRBV20-1 and TRBJ1-3; the D is unclear. The length of the CDR3 is 11 residues. CDR1 and CDR2 from the germline V gene are DFQATT and SNEGSKA (reference sequence). V lost 4 bases and J lost 7, with 8 bases in between. The CDR3 region is CSAKGWNTIYF. DNA of the CDR3: TGCAGTGCTAAGGGCTGGAACACCATATATTTT.

The chain uses TRBV11-2 and TRBJ2-5; D is possibly TRBD1 (6 bases). TRBJ2-7 matches the DNA end more closely, so the J call is doubtful. The CDR3 runs to 16 residues. The V gene's germline CDR1 is SGHAT and CDR2 FQNNGV. This CDR3 is CASSLLGAYEVYEQYF. CDR3 in DNA: TGTGCCAGCAGCTTATTGGGGGCCTACGAGGTCTACGAGCAGTACTTC.

J is TRBJ2-7 and V is TRBV7-3, with D uncertain. CDR3 length equals 14 residues. Germline V CDR1 and CDR2: SGHTA, FQGTGA. V shed 2 bases and J shed 3 bases, with 11 bases lying between them. The CDR3 reads CASSLVGPGYEQYF. CDR3 DNA sequence: TGTGCCAGCAGCTTAGTCGGTCCGGGCTACGAGCAGTACTTC.

CDR3 nucleotides: TGTGCCAGCAGTACCTTGACAGGGGCGGCCTATGGCTACACCTTC. Protein: CASSTLTGAAYGYTF. V is TRBV6-5 and J is TRBJ1-2; TRBD1 aligns across 8 bases. The CDR3 contains 15 residues. Germline CDR1 and CDR2: MNHEY and SVGAGI. Trimming removed 5 bases from V and 4 bases from J; junction bases left unmatched: 9.

This clonotype was recorded many times. The V and J genes are TRBV20-1 and TRBJ2-5, with 11 nucleotides matching TRBD2. This CDR3 has 15 amino acids. V lost 2 bases and J lost 5; bases outside the gene matches: 7. Germline CDR1 reads DFQATT; CDR2 reads SNEGSKA (reference sequence). Written as DNA, the CDR3 is TGCAGTGCTAGAAAGGGTAGCGGGGGGGTTGAGACCCAGTACTTC. Translation gives CSARKGSGGVETQYF.

V is TRBV5-1 and J is TRBJ2-1; D is possibly TRBD1 (5 bases). Germline CDR1 reads SGHRS; CDR2 reads YFSETQ. This CDR3 has 9 amino acids. Trimming took off 6 bases at V and 11 bases at J, with 6 bases between the two ends. CDR3 region: CASKGKQFF. For the CDR3, the DNA is TGCGCCAGCAAGGGGAAGCAGTTCTTC.

The gene calls are TRBV20-1 and TRBJ1-2; possible D gene TRBD1, 6 bases. The CDR3 consists of 14 residues. From germline, CDR1 is DFQATT and CDR2 SNEGSKA (reference sequence). Trimming removed 6 bases from V and 4 bases from J, with 18 bases in between. CDR3 DNA: TGCAGTGCGATTACAGGAGCGGGGGCCTATGGCTACACCTTC. Translated: CSAITGAGAYGYTF.

The chain is built from TRBV15 and TRBJ1-2; D unresolved. Trimming left V 3 bases short and J 11 bases short, with 22 bases between. Germline V gene lookup returns CDR1 LNHNV and CDR2 YYDKDF (reference sequence). CDR3 length: 15 amino acids. The CDR3 DNA sequence: TGTGCCACCAGCAGGGACTCAGGAGTGACGGGAAGATACACCTTC. Amino acids: CATSRDSGVTGRYTF.

This clonotype was seen more than once but under ten times. The chain has TRBV7-3 and TRBJ2-3, with D possibly TRBD2 on 5 matching bases. CDR3 length: 14 residues. Germline V gene data show CDR1 as SGHTA and CDR2 as FQGTGA. The V end lost 3 bases, the J end lost 6 bases, and 13 bases lay between the germline ends. This CDR3 reads CASSLSEDFDTQYF. The DNA for the CDR3 is TGTGCCAGCAGCTTGTCGGAGGATTTCGATACGCAGTATTTT.

This clonotype has a single count. The rearrangement links TRBV3-1 to TRBJ2-4; D perhaps matches TRBD2 (6 bases). TRBJ2-7 matches the DNA end more closely, so the J call is doubtful. The CDR3 runs 14 residues. The germline V gene encodes CDR1 LGHDT and CDR2 YNNKEL (reference sequence). The CDR3 nucleotides are TGTGCCAGCAGCCAAGAGGGGGGTCTGGGCGAGCAGTACTTC. It encodes CASSQEGGLGEQYF.

This clonotype appeared a few times. The V call is TRBV27, the J call TRBJ1-2, with D possibly being TRBD1 (5 bases). Germline V CDR1 and CDR2: MNHEY, SMNVEV (reference sequence). The CDR3 extends over 13 amino acids. Between the trimmed V and J ends, which lost 4 bases and 8 bases, there was a span of 14 bases. CDR3 in amino acids: CASSSGPGEGYTF. The DNA for the CDR3 is TGTGCCAGCAGTTCCGGACCGGGGGAGGGCTACACCTTC.

This clonotype was seen a single time. A junction boundary mismatches the germline segment, possibly from a read error. The rearrangement joins TRBV5-1 to TRBJ2-3; D is possibly TRBD1 (5 bases). The V gene's germline CDR1 is SGHRS and CDR2 YFSETQ. There are 14 residues in the CDR3. This CDR3 reads CACSLGATLDTQYF. CDR3 coding DNA: TGCGCCTGCAGCTTAGGGGCCACTTTAGATACGCAGTATTTT.